The TCR beta chain described here comes from a study of blood T cell repertoires in COVID-19. Across the whole study: Acute and convalescent COVID-19 specimens originated in the United States, Italy and Spain. The cDNA or gDNA used as material had been derived from T cells, B-cell-depleted T cells, or PBMCs.

Which cohort a participant joined came from the clinical history participants gave. In the original processing: Reference gene primer amplification in the assay estimated nucleated cell counts. TCRdb keeps only in-frame clones here, not all; method: immunoSEQ multiplex PCR. V, J and clone size derive from that table, while D and trimming were established from the DNA sequence. The table includes hundreds of thousands of clones, around 89% detected once. The CDR3 is made up of 17 amino acids. Germline CDR1 SGHRS, CDR2 YFSETQ. The V and J ends lost 3 bases and 2 bases, in that order; junction bases with no gene match: 8.

This sequence joins TRBV5-1 and TRBJ1-6; 7 bases fit TRBD1. Sequenced material: PBMCs or T cells enriched from blood (not recorded which). This TCR was recovered from a man younger than 35 who had recovered from COVID-19. CDR3 sequence (DNA): TGCGCCAGCAGCTCCACGTGGGACAGACCCTATAATTCACCCCTCCACTTT. This sequence encodes CASSSTWDRPYNSPLHF.